This entry lists 11 T cell receptor delta chains sequenced from one sample in a study of γδ T cells in repeated Plasmodium falciparum infection. Flow sorting of PBMC yielded separate Vgamma9/Vdelta2+ and Vdelta2-negative gammadelta T cell populations for bulk repertoire analysis. TCRdb reanalyzed the multiplex PCR reads using CATT. The table includes around 57,000 delta-chain clones, over 1.5% detected once. The specimen was gamma-delta T cells from blood. The receptors stem from a pool of human donors (malaria-infected and uninfected, not separated).

Worth noting for this clone: TCRdb's protein, taken from a much larger clone, differs from this DNA's translation at residue 4, likely owing to a read error; the protein displayed comes from the DNA. The V gene is TRDV1, the J gene TRDJ1; 10 nucleotides line up with TRDD3. The CDR3 consists of 20 residues. Trimming cost V 8 bases and J 1 base; bases outside gene matches: 22. Germline V gives CDR1 TSWWSYY, CDR2 QGS. The CDR3 loop is CALSDYHNYWGMYSTDKLIF. The CDR3 region has the DNA TGTGCTCTTAGTGACTACCACAATTACTGGGGGATGTATTCCACCGATAAACTCATCTTT.

This sequence joins TRDV1 and TRDJ1, with 8 bases matching TRDD3. The J gene was not available in TCRdb and was assigned here by matching the DNA to germline segments. The CDR3 consists of 21 residues. Trimming at V came to 3 bases and at J to 0 bases, leaving 21 bases not matched to a gene. Germline V gene lookup returns CDR1 TSWWSYY and CDR2 QGS. DNA of the CDR3: TGTGCTCTTGGGGACCCGATGGTTTGGTACTGGGGGGAAAACTACACCGATAAACTCATCTTT. This codes for CALGDPMVWYWGENYTDKLIF.

A note on this clone: The protein TCRdb lists belongs to a much larger clone and differs from this DNA's translation at residue 14, which points to a read error; the protein shown is made from the DNA. The chain links TRDV1 to TRDJ1; no definite D call. No J segment appears in TCRdb, so it was assigned here by matching the sequence to germline. The CDR3 contains 29 residues. Trimming left V 0 bases short and J 3 bases short, with 53 bases between. Germline V gene lookup returns CDR1 TSWWSYY and CDR2 QGS. The CDR3 sequence: CALGELGPLESGTGTPSAPAVRYSDKLIF. For the CDR3, the DNA is TGTGCTCTTGGGGAACTAGGCCCCCTTGAGAGTGGAACCGGAACGCCCAGTGCCCCCGCCGTCCGATATTCCGATAAACTCATCTTT.

This clone was found a few times. For this DNA, TCRdb reports the protein of a much larger clone, which diverges at residue 11, most likely from a read error; the protein presented here is translated directly from the DNA. The chain is built from TRDV3 and TRDJ1; 9 bases fit TRDD3. TCRdb is silent on the J gene; assignment here came from matching the DNA to germline. V gave up 2 bases and J gave up 0 bases; unmatched junction bases: 46. From germline, CDR1 is TVYSNPD and CDR2 GDNSRS (reference sequence). The CDR3 has 28 residues. CDR3 DNA sequence: TGTGCCTTTTACCCCCACCTCCTACAAGTAAGCCTCGGGGTAAGATTCTGGGGGATCTCCCCTAACACCGATAAACTCATCTTT. This gives the protein CAFYPHLLQVSLGVRFWGISPNTDKLIF.

As for this clone: The translation of this DNA and the TCRdb protein of a much larger clone differ at residue 7, probably owing to a read error; the protein shown here is translated from the DNA. The chain links TRDV1 to TRDJ1; 11 bases fit TRDD3. The CDR3 is 23 amino acids. J was trimmed by 4 bases and V by 4 bases; bases with no gene match: 29. CDR1 TSWWSYY and CDR2 QGS come from the germline V gene. The CDR3 DNA reads as TGTGCTCTTGGGGCCCGAACCCCCCGACTACGTACCCTCTTCTGGGGGATACTCGATAAACTCATCTTT. Amino acids: CALGARTPRLRTLFWGILDKLIF.

This clone appeared a few times. A read error likely explains why the TCRdb protein, taken from a much larger clone, differs from this DNA's translation at residue 3; the protein shown is translated from the DNA. The chain employs TRDV1 and TRDJ1, with 10 nucleotides matching TRDD3. Looked up from germline, CDR1 is TSWWSYY and CDR2 is QGS. CDR3 length: 28 amino acids. CDR3 sequence: CAPGELLRKGLPMGEYWGIRLYTDKLIF. CDR3 in DNA: TGTGCTCCTGGGGAACTTCTGCGTAAAGGCCTTCCAATGGGGGAATACTGGGGGATCCGTCTGTACACCGATAAACTCATCTTT.

Remarks on this clone: A far larger clone is just one base off, so this is likely a read error. This sample includes further DNA sequences coding for the same CDR3. The J gene went uncalled, whereas the V gene is TRDV1; TRDD3, the table's D call, was not compared with the DNA. Germline assignment: CDR1 TSWWSYY and CDR2 QGS. The CDR3 spans 22 residues. CDR3 protein: CALGPFRISYWGIRVGTDKLIF. DNA for the CDR3: TGTGCTCTTGGGCCTTTCCGCATATCTTACTGGGGGATACGCGTGGGTACCGATAAACTCATCTTC.

This clone was seen a few times. The protein that TCRdb holds for this DNA derives from a much larger clone and differs from the translated DNA at residue 11, which likely indicates a read error; the protein shown here is translated from the DNA. The chain combines TRDV1 with TRDJ1; 8 bases are shared with TRDD3. TCRdb does not report a J gene; here it was assigned by matching the DNA to germline references. The germline gives CDR1 TSWWSYY, CDR2 QGS. V lost 2 bases to trimming and J lost 0 bases; unmatched junction nucleotides: 20. The CDR3 covers 21 residues. CDR3 sequence (DNA): TGTGCTCTTGGGGAAGTGAAGGTACTGGGGGGTTGGCCCCCGTACACCGATAAACTCATCTTT. Protein: CALGEVKVLGGWPPYTDKLIF.

About this clone itself: A read error likely explains this, since a far larger clone differs by one base. Other DNA variants within this sample encode the same CDR3. The V and J genes are TRDV1 and TRDJ1, with TRDD3 matching over 13 bases. The J gene, not given by TCRdb, was assigned here from a germline match of the nucleotide sequence. This CDR3 region has 24 residues. V lost 5 bases to trimming and J lost 5 bases; unmatched junction nucleotides: 32. CDR1 is TSWWSYY and CDR2 is QGS in the germline V gene. CDR3 bases: TGTGCTCTTGGGCCTACGACCTTCGGTCGTACTGGGGGATACGCGTCTTTGGGCGGGGATAAACTCATCTTT. It translates to CALGPTTFGRTGGYASLGGDKLIF.

This clone was observed a few times. TCRdb has a much larger clone's protein, which differs at residue 16 from the translation of this DNA, likely because of a read error; what is shown is the protein translated from the DNA. The V call is TRDV1, the J call TRDJ1, with 9 bases lining up with TRDD3. Because TCRdb records no J gene, it was assigned here through a match of the DNA to germline. The CDR3 is 21 residues long. V was clipped by 2 bases and J by 4 bases; unmatched bases: 23. Per germline, CDR1 TSWWSYY and CDR2 QGS. This chain's CDR3 is CALGEGPTAPYWGTYIDKLIF. The DNA for the CDR3 is TGTGCTCTTGGGGAAGGCCCTACAGCTCCCTACTGGGGGACCTACATCGATAAACTCATCTTT.

At least ten counts were recorded for this clone. This likely traces to a read error, being one base from a far larger clone. This same CDR3 is encoded by further DNA sequences in the sample. V usage is TRDV2 and J usage is TRDJ1; possible D gene TRDD1, 5 bases. CDR1 is GEAIGNYY, CDR2 EKD, per germline. This CDR3 contains 16 residues. Deletions cut 4 bases from V and 11 bases from J, with 28 bases between. CDR3 in DNA: TGTGCCTGTGAGGACACTATAGTGGGACAGATATACAAGCTCATCTTT. This codes for CACEDTIVGQIYKLIF.